This T cell receptor (beta chain) derives from a study of blood T cells in healthy people across ages. The CDR3 extends over 13 amino acids. Germline CDR1 and CDR2: SEHNR and FQNEAQ (reference sequence). V dropped 4 bases and J dropped 9 bases, with 15 bases sitting between them. Combining a sample-barcoded 5' primer with a J-beta primer mix, a second PCR ran for roughly 6 to 12 cycles. TCRdb recomputed calls from the 5' RACE reads with MiXCR, one row per CDR3 protein. The sample contains 1,500,000 or so distinct CDR3 sequences, 59% of which appear only once. The source of this sequence is a young man in good health. The chain has TRBV7-9 and TRBJ1-1, with D possibly matching TRBD1 (6 bases). The sequenced sample was blood. DNA for the CDR3: TGTGCCAGCAGCTCTGAAGGGGGGATAAAAGCTTTCTTT. Translated, it gives CASSSEGGIKAFF.